This TCR beta chain was retrieved from a study of blood T cell repertoires in COVID-19. At the level of the study: In each case, the material was cDNA or gDNA derived from T cells, B-cell-depleted T cells, or PBMCs.

Authors' analysis steps: Amplification of reference gene primers provided the estimated nucleated cell counts. Assay: immunoSEQ multiplex PCR; the TCRdb copy retains only in-frame clones and omits some. The V and J calls and clone size were taken over from that table, and D and trimming were inferred from the DNA. In the table there are roughly 180,000 clones, 86% of which are singletons. Germline lookup yields CDR1 MNHEY and CDR2 SVGAGI. The V segment lost 7 bases and the J segment 0 bases; nucleotides outside the gene matches: 6. CDR3 length: 15 residues. This chain connects TRBV6-5 to TRBJ2-1; 7 nucleotides align to TRBD1. Sequences were obtained from peripheral blood. The TCR sequence derives from a man between 18 and 35 years old with acute or convalescent COVID-19. CDR3 nucleotide sequence: TGTGCCAGCACCGAGGACAGGAGCTCCTACAATGAGCAGTTCTTC. Translated: CASTEDRSSYNEQFF.